The 20 T cell receptor beta chains presented below share a single source sample, sequenced in a study of blood T cell repertoires in COVID-19. Some clones are missing from TCRdb's copy, which holds only in-frame ones; the method was immunoSEQ multiplex PCR. The table has 200,000 to 250,000 clones, around 86% seen once. The sequenced sample consisted of peripheral blood. The source of these receptors is a woman aged 80 or over with COVID-19, enrolled during active disease.

V gene TRBV7-9 combines with J gene TRBJ1-6; no clear D gene. The CDR3 runs 14 residues. Germline V gene lookup returns CDR1 SEHNR and CDR2 FQNEAQ (reference sequence). Trimming shortened V by 7 bases and J by 8 bases, and 15 bases separated the two germline ends. CDR3 sequence (DNA): TGTGCCAGCAAGGGAGCCGTCCAGCATTCACCCCTCCACTTT. It specifies CASKGAVQHSPLHF.

The CDR3 reads CASSQTGPPYGYTF. DNA of the CDR3: TGTGCCAGTAGTCAAACAGGGCCCCCCTATGGCTACACCTTC. The V call is TRBV19, the J call TRBJ1-2, with TRBD1 as a possible D gene (6 bases). Germline V gene lookup returns CDR1 LNHDA and CDR2 SQIVND (reference sequence). Trimming took 5 bases from V and 4 from J, leaving 14 bases between them. The CDR3 length is 14 residues.

The gene calls are TRBV9 and TRBJ2-5; possible D gene TRBD1, 6 bases. Trimming pared 0 bases from V and 1 base from J, leaving 13 bases between. This CDR3 comprises 16 residues. Germline values: CDR1 SGDLS, CDR2 YYNGEE. The CDR3 DNA sequence: TGTGCCAGCAGCGTAGTTGCCGGGACACCCCAAGAGACCCAGTACTTC. Residues: CASSVVAGTPQETQYF.

The chain employs TRBV6-2 or TRBV6-3 and TRBJ1-2; 7 bases align to TRBD1. The V and J ends lost 2 bases and 4 bases, in that order; junction bases with no gene match: 10. The V gene's germline CDR1 is MNHEY and CDR2 SVGEGT. The CDR3 is made up of 16 amino acids. The CDR3 sequence is CASSYGPGGLGYGYTF. The CDR3 region has the DNA TGTGCCAGCAGTTACGGGCCAGGGGGGCTCGGCTATGGCTACACCTTC.

This chain joins TRBV5-1 and TRBJ2-5, with 7 bases identical to TRBD1. The CDR3 has 14 residues. Germline V gene lookup returns CDR1 SGHRS and CDR2 YFSETQ. Trimming cost V 4 bases and J 3 bases; bases outside gene matches: 6. This CDR3 reads CASSTGTAEETQYF. For the CDR3, the DNA is TGCGCCAGCAGCACAGGGACAGCAGAAGAGACCCAGTACTTC.

The J gene is TRBJ2-2, the V gene TRBV9; D ambiguous. Trimming removed 0 bases from V and 5 bases from J, with 11 bases in between. This CDR3 has 15 residues. CDR1 and CDR2 (germline): SGDLS, YYNGEE. CDR3: CASSVVATATGELFF. The CDR3 coding sequence is TGTGCCAGCAGCGTAGTCGCGACTGCGACCGGGGAGCTGTTTTTT.

The chain joins TRBV7-9 to TRBJ1-1; the D gene is possibly TRBD1 (6 bases). The V end lost 5 bases, the J end lost 2 bases, and 18 bases lay between the germline ends. CDR3 length equals 16 residues. Germline assignment: CDR1 SEHNR and CDR2 FQNEAQ (reference sequence). This CDR3 is CASSPQGQTRNTEAFF. The CDR3 DNA reads as TGTGCCAGCAGCCCTCAAGGACAGACACGAAACACTGAAGCTTTCTTT.

The J gene is TRBJ2-4, the V gene TRBV7-2, with D possibly being TRBD2 (5 bases). This CDR3 spans 16 amino acids. The V gene's germline CDR1 is SGHTA and CDR2 FQGNSA. The V end was cut by 4 bases, the J end by 7 bases, with 20 bases between. The CDR3 loop reads CASSSNPTASRNIQYF. The CDR3 nucleotides are TGTGCCAGCAGCTCCAATCCGACTGCTAGCAGGAACATTCAGTACTTC.

The V call is TRBV18, the J call TRBJ2-5, with 7 bases lining up with TRBD2. CDR1 and CDR2 from the germline V gene are KGHSH and LQKENI. The J segment lost 5 bases and the V segment lost 1 base, leaving 1 base of the junction unmatched. The CDR3 sequence is 13 residues long. CDR3: CASSPQGGETQYF. CDR3 coding DNA: TGTGCCAGCTCACCACAGGGAGGGGAGACCCAGTACTTC. The full variable domain, rest sourced from reference TRBV18 and TRBJ2-5, is NAGVMQNPRHLVRRRGQEARLRCSPMKGHSHVYWYRQLPEEGLKFMVYLQKENIIDESGMPKERFSAEFPKEGPSILRIQQVVRGDSAAYFCASSPQGGETQYFGPGTRLLVL.

The chain employs TRBV6-2 or TRBV6-3 and TRBJ1-6, with 12 bases aligning to TRBD1. This CDR3 is 14 amino acids long. V shed 6 bases and J 10 bases; nucleotides not matched to a gene: 4. Germline V CDR1 and CDR2: MNHEY, SVGEGT. Written as DNA, the CDR3 is TGTGCCAGCAGCCCGGGACAGGGGGCCTCACCCCTCCACTTT. This codes for CASSPGQGASPLHF.

The rearrangement joins TRBV30 to TRBJ2-7, with TRBD2 identical over 8 bases. The CDR3 has 13 amino acids. V dropped 2 bases and J dropped 5; count of bases not matched to a gene: 5. The V gene's germline CDR1 is GTSNPN and CDR2 SVGIG (reference sequence). Here the CDR3 reads CAWSSGLGDEQYF. The CDR3, as DNA: TGTGCCTGGAGTTCGGGACTAGGAGACGAGCAGTACTTC.

Only a few counts were recorded for this clone. V is TRBV27 and J is TRBJ2-7; 9 nucleotides line up with TRBD1. The CDR3 consists of 15 residues. The germline V gene has CDR1 MNHEY and CDR2 SMNVEV (reference sequence). The junction had 7 bases not matched to a gene; V was cut back by 2 bases and J by 5 bases. The CDR3 DNA reads TGTGCCAGCAGTTTAACACAGGGGGCATATGACGAGCAGTACTTC. The encoded protein is CASSLTQGAYDEQYF.

The chain has TRBV15 and TRBJ1-5; D gene unclear. Trimming cost V 1 base and J 11 bases, with 15 bases left between them. The CDR3 sequence is 14 residues long. From germline, CDR1 is LNHNV and CDR2 YYDKDF (reference sequence). CDR3 nucleotide sequence: TGTGCCACCAGCAGAGGGCTAAAATTGGAGGCCCAGCATTTT. Translating gives CATSRGLKLEAQHF.

V gene TRBV7-8 combines with J gene TRBJ1-2; D is uncertain. CDR3 length equals 13 residues. Germline assignment: CDR1 SGHVS and CDR2 FQNEAQ. Between the trimmed V and J ends, which lost 5 bases and 8 bases, there was a span of 15 bases. In nucleotides, the CDR3 is TGTGCCAGCAGCCGCGATGAGGCGGTAGGCTACACCTTC. Its protein product is CASSRDEAVGYTF.

V is TRBV4-2 and J is TRBJ2-2; a possible D gene is TRBD2 (5 bases). With 1 base removed from V and 3 bases from J, the gap between germline ends came to 21 bases. CDR3 length equals 19 residues. Germline loops: CDR1 LGHNA, CDR2 YNFKEQ. CDR3 in DNA: TGTGCCAGCAGCCAAGTTTTTAGCCCCACGGGGTCCTACACCGGGGAGCTGTTTTTT. It specifies CASSQVFSPTGSYTGELFF.

This clone was seen only once. The J gene is TRBJ2-3, the V gene TRBV3-1 (or the pseudogene TRBV3-2); no clear D. The CDR3 length is 12 residues. Trimming took off 4 bases at V and 7 bases at J, with 9 bases between the two ends. Germline-derived CDR1 and CDR2 are LGHDT and YNNKEL (reference sequence). The DNA for the CDR3 is TGTGCCAGCAGCCCGTCAGTGAATACGCAGTATTTT. It specifies CASSPSVNTQYF.

This clone was found a few times. This chain links TRBV30 with TRBJ1-2; a weak D match, TRBD1 (6 bases). Germline CDR1 and CDR2: GTSNPN and SVGIG (reference sequence). V was trimmed by 3 bases and J by 1 base, leaving 18 bases between them. CDR3 length: 16 amino acids. CDR3 sequence reads: CAWRTVGRGDNYGYTF. In DNA form, the CDR3 reads TGTGCCTGGAGAACTGTAGGCAGGGGCGATAACTATGGCTACACCTTC.

The V gene is TRBV29-1, the J gene TRBJ1-3; 12 bases match TRBD1. The V segment lost 6 bases and the J segment 1 base; nucleotides outside the gene matches: 4. The CDR3 length is 15 residues. Germline-derived CDR1 and CDR2 are SQVTM and ANQGSEA. As DNA, the CDR3 is TGCAGCGTGGGGGACAGGGGGCCTTCTGGAAACACCATATATTTT. This codes for CSVGDRGPSGNTIYF.

This chain connects TRBV9 to TRBJ2-1; perhaps TRBD1 as D (6 bases). Germline CDR1 reads SGDLS; CDR2 reads YYNGEE. The germline V and J ends were trimmed by 0 bases and 8 bases, with 15 bases remaining between them. The CDR3 is made up of 15 amino acids. Here the CDR3 reads CASSVGGAQGHEQFF. The CDR3 DNA sequence: TGTGCCAGCAGCGTAGGGGGAGCCCAGGGGCATGAGCAGTTCTTC.

The V gene is TRBV6-5, the J gene TRBJ1-6; 7 bases are a match to TRBD1. The CDR3 has 14 amino acids. The trim removed 7 bases at V and 9 bases at J, leaving 9 bases unmatched. Per germline, CDR1 MNHEY and CDR2 SVGAGI. Here the CDR3 DNA reads TGTGCCAGCAATCCACAGGGGTCACCTTCACCCCTCCACTTT. Translated, it gives CASNPQGSPSPLHF.